The 20 T cell receptor beta chains given below trace back to one sample, sequenced in a study of cytomegalovirus exposure and HLA in healthy donors. The PCR employed 60 Vbeta primers together with 13 Jbeta primers. The method was immunoSEQ multiplex PCR; TCRdb's version includes in-frame clones alone and lacks a portion of them. The table has some 110,000 clones, about 81% seen once; the top ten hold roughly 0.99%. Input material: PBMCs. All receptors derive from a woman in her 30s in good health and CMV-seronegative.

The gene calls are TRBV2 and TRBJ2-3, with a tentative D call TRBD2 (6 bases). Trimming left V 1 base short and J 9 bases short, with 14 bases between. Germline V gene lookup returns CDR1 SNHLY and CDR2 FYNNEI. The CDR3 loop spans 14 amino acids. The CDR3 here is CASSEGRVAPTQYF. CDR3 nucleotides: TGTGCCAGCAGTGAAGGGAGGGTGGCCCCCACGCAGTATTTT. The variable domain in full, with the rest retrieved from reference TRBV2 and TRBJ2-3, is EPEVTQTPSHQVTQMGQEVILRCVPISNHLYFYWYRQILGQKVEFLVSFYNNEISEKSEIFDDQFSVERPDGSNFTLKIRSTKLEDSAMYFCASSEGRVAPTQYFGPGTRLTVL.

This sequence joins TRBV9 and TRBJ2-3, with 9 positions matching TRBD2. Germline CDR1 SGDLS, CDR2 YYNGEE. V was clipped by 0 bases and J by 9 bases; unmatched bases: 8. The CDR3 is 15 residues long. DNA of the CDR3: TGTGCCAGCAGCGTAGATGGCGGGGGGGCACGGACGCAGTATTTT. Protein: CASSVDGGGARTQYF.

In this sample, this clone turned up a few times. Within the sample, other DNA sequences also encode this same CDR3. This chain uses TRBV19 with TRBJ2-7; 12 bases are a match to TRBD2. Unmatched junction bases numbered 3, after V lost 6 bases and J lost 3 bases. Germline V CDR1 and CDR2: LNHDA, SQIVND (reference sequence). This CDR3 spans 14 amino acids. In DNA form, the CDR3 reads TGTGCCAGTAGCAGACTAGCGGGAGTCTACGAGCAGTACTTC. As protein: CASSRLAGVYEQYF.

This rearrangement joins TRBV6-1 to TRBJ2-7; 7 bases align to TRBD2. Trimming cost V 4 bases and J 4 bases; bases outside gene matches: 4. Per the germline V gene, CDR1 is MNHNS and CDR2 is SASEGT. The CDR3 extends over 13 amino acids. CDR3 residues: CASSALGLYEQYF. The DNA for the CDR3 is TGTGCCAGCAGTGCCCTGGGACTATACGAGCAGTACTTC.

The chain links TRBV7-9 to TRBJ2-3, with 9 nucleotides matching TRBD2. V lost 5 bases, J lost 5 bases, and 17 bases stayed unmatched. Germline CDR1 and CDR2: SEHNR and FQNEAQ (reference sequence). This CDR3 spans 18 amino acids. The CDR3 coding sequence is TGTGCCAGCAGCCCTGGGAGAACTTCGGGACTAGCACGAGATACGCAGTATTTT. Amino acids: CASSPGRTSGLARDTQYF.

This chain uses TRBV9 with TRBJ1-2; D not certain. V was cut by 4 bases and J by 3 bases, with 19 bases left in between. Germline-derived CDR1 and CDR2 are SGDLS and YYNGEE. This CDR3 is built from 16 residues. Here the CDR3 reads CASSFRPLQNHYGYTF. The CDR3 bases are TGTGCCAGCAGCTTTCGCCCCCTCCAGAACCACTATGGCTACACCTTC. Complete variable domain (other parts from reference TRBV9 and TRBJ1-2): DSGVTQTPKHLITATGQRVTLRCSPRSGDLSVYWYQQSLDQGLQFLIQYYNGEERAKGNILERFSAQQFPDLHSELNLSSLELGDSALYFCASSFRPLQNHYGYTFGSGTRLTVV.

The chain employs TRBV4-2 and TRBJ1-2; 8 nucleotides line up with TRBD1. The ends lost 0 bases at V and 4 bases at J; junction bases unmatched: 1. The germline V gene encodes CDR1 LGHNA and CDR2 YNFKEQ. There are 14 residues in the CDR3. In nucleotides, the CDR3 is TGTGCCAGCAGCCAAGATGGGACAGGCTATGGCTACACCTTC. Translated, it gives CASSQDGTGYGYTF.

The V call is TRBV11-2, the J call TRBJ1-3, with D possibly TRBD1 on 6 matching bases. From germline, CDR1 is SGHAT and CDR2 FQNNGV. The V and J ends lost 8 bases and 0 bases respectively, with 14 bases between them. This CDR3 is 15 amino acids long. This CDR3 is CASGGAELSGNTIYF. For the CDR3, the DNA is TGTGCCAGCGGGGGGGCAGAACTCTCTGGAAACACCATATATTTT.

The chain combines TRBV11-3 with TRBJ1-2, with TRBD1 identical over 7 bases. The CDR3 runs to 15 residues. The germline CDR1 and CDR2 sequences are SGHNT and YENEEA. Germline trimming cut 5 bases from V and 4 bases from J; bases unmatched to any gene: 10. The CDR3 DNA reads as TGTGCCAGCAGCCCCTTTTTAGGGGGCGGCTATGGCTACACCTTC. Its translation: CASSPFLGGGYGYTF.

The rearrangement links TRBV19 to TRBJ1-5; 8 bases fit TRBD1. The J segment lost 4 bases and the V segment lost 6 bases, leaving 14 bases of the junction unmatched. CDR1 LNHDA and CDR2 SQIVND come from the germline V gene (reference sequence). The CDR3 sequence is 17 residues long. CDR3 protein: CASSTSRGRGLNQPQHF. CDR3 sequence (DNA): TGTGCCAGTAGCACTTCGAGAGGCAGGGGGCTTAATCAGCCCCAGCATTTT.

The rearrangement joins TRBV29-1 to TRBJ1-2; D not resolved. The ends were cut back, 5 bases at V and 4 bases at J, with 11 bases in the middle. Germline CDR1 SQVTM, CDR2 ANQGSEA. There are 12 residues in the CDR3. The CDR3 is CSVSMGPYGYTF. The CDR3 DNA is TGCAGCGTTTCGATGGGCCCCTATGGCTACACCTTC.

CDR3 amino acids: CASSLVWTLYYEQYF. DNA for the CDR3: TGTGCCAGCAGCTTAGTTTGGACTTTATACTACGAGCAGTACTTC. This chain joins TRBV7-2 and TRBJ2-7, with a weak D call TRBD2 (5 bases). Germline CDR1 SGHTA, CDR2 FQGNSA. CDR3 length equals 15 residues. V lost 1 base and J lost 3, with 13 bases in between. Based on the CDR3 plus reference TRBV7-2 and TRBJ2-7, the full variable domain is GAGVSQSPSNKVTEKGKDVELRCDPISGHTALYWYRQSLGQGLEFLIYFQGNSAPDKSGLPSDRFSAERTGGSVSTLTIQRTQQEDSAVYLCASSLVWTLYYEQYFGPGTRLTVT.

V gene TRBV7-6 combines with J gene TRBJ1-2; D remains unclear. Germline loops: CDR1 SGHVS, CDR2 FNYEAQ. V gave up 3 bases and J gave up 4 bases, with 9 bases separating them. This CDR3 is built from 13 residues. CDR3 sequence reads: CASSFDGAYGYTF. Here the CDR3 DNA reads TGTGCCAGCAGCTTCGACGGAGCCTATGGCTACACCTTC.

The table lists this clone with a few counts. In nucleotides, the CDR3 is TGTGCCAGCAGCTTGGCGGGCGGATCAGTCGAAATGTTTTTT. This codes for CASSLAGGSVEMFF. The chain recombines TRBV7-2 with TRBJ2-2; a possible D gene is TRBD2 (5 bases). The germline V gene has CDR1 SGHTA and CDR2 FQGNSA. This CDR3 contains 14 residues. V lost 3 bases and J 15 bases, leaving 20 bases between the germline ends.

The chain is built from TRBV29-1 and TRBJ1-1; D uncertain. V gave up 1 base and J gave up 7 bases, with 7 bases separating them. CDR1 and CDR2 (germline): SQVTM, ANQGSEA. This CDR3 has 11 residues. CDR3 sequence reads: CSVEAPYEAFF. DNA of the CDR3: TGCAGCGTTGAAGCCCCTTATGAAGCTTTCTTT.

The V gene is TRBV7-9, the J gene TRBJ2-1, with TRBD1 as a possible D gene (5 bases). From germline, CDR1 is SEHNR and CDR2 FQNEAQ (reference sequence). Deletions cut 1 base from V and 6 bases from J, with 13 bases between. This CDR3 has 15 residues. The DNA for the CDR3 is TGTGCCAGCAGCTTAGGGCAGGGTGTGGGCAATGAGCAGTTCTTC. This sequence encodes CASSLGQGVGNEQFF.

The gene calls are TRBV18 and TRBJ2-3, with D possibly being TRBD2 (6 bases). CDR1 KGHSH and CDR2 LQKENI come from the germline V gene. This CDR3 has 16 residues. V was cut by 2 bases and J by 0 bases, with 12 bases left in between. The CDR3 bases are TGTGCCAGCTCACCAGCGGCTAGCGCAAGCACAGATACGCAGTATTTT. This codes for CASSPAASASTDTQYF.

The chain has TRBV5-4 and TRBJ1-1, with TRBD1 identical over 9 bases. The CDR3 totals 14 residues. V lost 7 bases and J lost 4; bases outside the gene matches: 8. The germline CDR1 and CDR2 sequences are SGHNT and YYREEE (reference sequence). The CDR3 loop is CASGTGQGLTEAFF. The CDR3 coding sequence is TGTGCCAGCGGTACCGGACAGGGGCTCACTGAAGCTTTCTTT.

This clone was counted a few times. This chain connects TRBV11-2 to TRBJ2-2; D call uncertain. The CDR3 runs 18 residues. With 4 bases removed from V and 3 bases from J, the gap between germline ends came to 21 bases. Germline V gives CDR1 SGHAT, CDR2 FQNNGV. The DNA of the CDR3 is TGTGCCAGCAGCTCGGGTTCGGCCTTCATTCCCGACACCGGGGAGCTGTTTTTT. Its protein is CASSSGSAFIPDTGELFF.

The chain uses TRBV10-3 and TRBJ1-2, with 7 nucleotides matching TRBD1. Germline assignment: CDR1 ENHRY and CDR2 SYGVKD. This CDR3 contains 14 residues. The trim removed 0 bases at V and 6 bases at J, leaving 4 bases unmatched. The CDR3 DNA reads as TGTGCCATCAGTGAGTCTGGGACAGACGATGGCTACACCTTC. This encodes CAISESGTDDGYTF.